Listed below are T cell receptor beta chains from one sample, sequenced in a study of T cells after yellow fever vaccination. MiXCR, run by TCRdb on the 5' RACE reads, gives a single entry per CDR3 protein. The table has 360,000 or so distinct CDR3 sequences, around a tenth seen once. The sequences come from PBMCs, collected on the day of the first yellow fever vaccination. Every receptor here comes from a man younger than 35 who received the YFV17D yellow fever vaccine. Each CDR3 is given with its conserved first and last residue. Each record gives: V gene, J gene, D gene, clone size, CDR3 protein, CDR3 DNA. The D gene is left open where the match is weak. Size values are once, few and many counts, or a class for expanded clones, and some rows have none.

v_call: TRBV2
j_call: TRBJ2-5
d_call: TRBD1
clone_size: .
cdr3_aa: CASTPLEVGQQETQYF
cdr3_nt: TGTGCCAGCACCCCGCTCGAGGTGGGACAGCAAGAGACCCAGTACTTC

v_call: TRBV5-1
j_call: TRBJ1-3
d_call: .
clone_size: .
cdr3_aa: CASSLAGSYSGNTIYF
cdr3_nt: TGCGCCAGCAGCTTGGCAGGGTCCTACTCTGGAAACACCATATATTTT

v_call: TRBV12-3/TRBV12-4
j_call: TRBJ2-1
d_call: .
clone_size: few
cdr3_aa: CASSLETPGNEQFF
cdr3_nt: TGTGCCAGCAGTTTAGAGACTCCTGGGAATGAGCAGTTCTTC

v_call: TRBV29-1
j_call: TRBJ2-5
d_call: TRBD1
clone_size: .
cdr3_aa: CSVTDRGDQETQYF
cdr3_nt: TGCAGCGTGACGGACAGGGGCGACCAAGAGACCCAGTACTTC

v_call: TRBV4-1
j_call: TRBJ2-3
d_call: .
clone_size: many
cdr3_aa: CASSQENDPSPDTQYF
cdr3_nt: TGCGCCAGCAGCCAAGAGAATGATCCCAGCCCAGATACGCAGTATTTT

v_call: TRBV2
j_call: TRBJ2-2
d_call: .
clone_size: many
cdr3_aa: CASSERVARSTGELFF
cdr3_nt: TGTGCCAGCAGTGAGAGGGTTGCGAGGTCCACCGGGGAGCTGTTTTTT

v_call: TRBV6-5
j_call: TRBJ2-1
d_call: TRBD1
clone_size: .
cdr3_aa: CASSYRTGAYNEQFF
cdr3_nt: TGTGCCAGCAGTTACAGGACAGGGGCCTACAATGAGCAGTTCTTC

v_call: TRBV12-3/TRBV12-4
j_call: TRBJ2-2
d_call: .
clone_size: few
cdr3_aa: CASSSSVRGTGELFF
cdr3_nt: TGTGCCAGCAGTTCCTCAGTTCGAGGCACCGGGGAGCTGTTTTTT

v_call: TRBV5-1
j_call: TRBJ1-1
d_call: .
clone_size: .
cdr3_aa: CASSLAVRTGTLNTEAFF
cdr3_nt: TGCGCCAGCAGCTTGGCCGTGAGAACAGGAACACTGAACACTGAAGCTTTCTTT

v_call: TRBV12-3/TRBV12-4
j_call: TRBJ1-1
d_call: .
clone_size: .
cdr3_aa: CASSLWAGEGAFF
cdr3_nt: TGTGCCAGCAGTTTGTGGGCAGGAGAAGGAGCTTTCTTT

v_call: TRBV30
j_call: TRBJ1-2
d_call: .
clone_size: few
cdr3_aa: CAWSVLGYGYTF
cdr3_nt: TGTGCCTGGAGTGTACTCGGCTATGGCTACACCTTC

v_call: TRBV2
j_call: TRBJ2-1
d_call: TRBD2
clone_size: many
cdr3_aa: CASSEGTSGNEQFF
cdr3_nt: TGTGCCAGCAGTGAGGGGACTAGCGGCAATGAGCAGTTCTTC

v_call: TRBV10-3
j_call: TRBJ2-1
d_call: TRBD2
clone_size: few
cdr3_aa: CAISGQRGASFEQFF
cdr3_nt: TGTGCCATCAGTGGGCAGCGGGGGGCTAGCTTTGAGCAGTTCTTC

v_call: TRBV6-4
j_call: TRBJ2-7
d_call: .
clone_size: .
cdr3_aa: CASRRETPYEQYF
cdr3_nt: TGTGCCAGCAGACGGGAGACCCCTTACGAGCAGTACTTC

v_call: TRBV20-1
j_call: TRBJ2-7
d_call: .
clone_size: .
cdr3_aa: CSARDRGRSSYEQYF
cdr3_nt: TGCAGTGCTAGAGATCGGGGCAGGAGCTCCTACGAGCAGTACTTC

v_call: TRBV5-5
j_call: TRBJ2-3
d_call: TRBD1
clone_size: .
cdr3_aa: CASSRDRTDTQYF
cdr3_nt: TGTGCCAGCAGCCGGGACAGGACCGATACGCAGTATTTT

v_call: TRBV7-2
j_call: TRBJ2-3
d_call: .
clone_size: .
cdr3_aa: CASSFRTTIGTDTQYF
cdr3_nt: TGTGCCAGCAGCTTTAGGACAACCATTGGGACAGATACGCAGTATTTT

v_call: TRBV29-1
j_call: TRBJ2-1
d_call: TRBD2
clone_size: few
cdr3_aa: CSVEDVLAGPNEQFF
cdr3_nt: TGCAGCGTTGAAGATGTCCTAGCGGGGCCCAATGAGCAGTTCTTC

v_call: TRBV7-2
j_call: TRBJ1-2
d_call: TRBD1
clone_size: .
cdr3_aa: CASSLAWAGGLPNYGYTF
cdr3_nt: TGTGCCAGCAGCTTAGCTTGGGCAGGGGGTCTTCCTAACTATGGCTACACCTTC

v_call: TRBV7-6
j_call: TRBJ1-2
d_call: .
clone_size: few
cdr3_aa: CASSLEENYGYTF
cdr3_nt: TGTGCCAGCAGCTTAGAGGAAAACTATGGCTACACCTTC

v_call: TRBV5-1
j_call: TRBJ2-3
d_call: TRBD2
clone_size: .
cdr3_aa: CASSSERGTDTQYF
cdr3_nt: TGCGCCAGCAGCTCAGAGCGGGGAACAGATACGCAGTATTTT

v_call: TRBV7-3
j_call: TRBJ2-2
d_call: TRBD2
clone_size: .
cdr3_aa: CASSLMAPSGVTGELFF
cdr3_nt: TGTGCCAGCAGCTTAATGGCCCCTAGCGGGGTAACCGGGGAGCTGTTTTTT

v_call: TRBV12-3/TRBV12-4
j_call: TRBJ1-4
d_call: .
clone_size: many
cdr3_aa: CASSLWGEKLFF
cdr3_nt: TGTGCCAGCAGTTTATGGGGTGAAAAACTGTTTTTT

v_call: TRBV15
j_call: TRBJ1-1
d_call: .
clone_size: .
cdr3_aa: CATSRDIQATEAFF
cdr3_nt: TGTGCCACCAGCAGAGACATACAGGCAACTGAAGCTTTCTTT

v_call: TRBV5-1
j_call: TRBJ1-1
d_call: TRBD1
clone_size: many
cdr3_aa: CASSREGQGNTEAFF
cdr3_nt: TGCGCCAGCAGCCGAGAGGGACAGGGGAACACTGAAGCTTTCTTT

v_call: TRBV11-2
j_call: TRBJ2-4
d_call: .
clone_size: many
cdr3_aa: CASSLRPKKDIQYF
cdr3_nt: TGTGCCAGCAGCCTACGGCCCAAGAAGGACATTCAGTACTTC

v_call: TRBV18
j_call: TRBJ2-3
d_call: .
clone_size: few
cdr3_aa: CASSPLSGLTDTQYF
cdr3_nt: TGTGCCAGCTCACCGCTCTCCGGGTTAACAGATACGCAGTATTTT

v_call: TRBV4-3
j_call: TRBJ2-1
d_call: TRBD2
clone_size: few
cdr3_aa: CASSQDFSGGGRGGNEQFF
cdr3_nt: TGCGCCAGCAGCCAAGATTTCTCGGGGGGGGGCCGAGGTGGCAATGAGCAGTTCTTC

v_call: TRBV4-1
j_call: TRBJ2-3
d_call: .
clone_size: few
cdr3_aa: CASSQDPLGGVITDTQYF
cdr3_nt: TGCGCCAGCAGCCAAGACCCTCTTGGCGGGGTGATCACAGATACGCAGTATTTT

v_call: TRBV7-9
j_call: TRBJ2-1
d_call: TRBD2
clone_size: few
cdr3_aa: CASSSGLGRDEQFF
cdr3_nt: TGTGCCAGCAGCTCCGGACTAGGGAGGGATGAGCAGTTCTTC

v_call: TRBV7-2
j_call: TRBJ2-3
d_call: TRBD2
clone_size: .
cdr3_aa: CASSGQRGGQGDTQYF
cdr3_nt: TGTGCCAGCAGCGGACAGCGGGGGGGCCAGGGAGATACGCAGTATTTT

v_call: TRBV7-2
j_call: TRBJ1-5
d_call: .
clone_size: .
cdr3_aa: CASSLAGGDYQPQHF
cdr3_nt: TGTGCCAGCAGCTTAGCCGGAGGAGATTATCAGCCCCAGCATTTT

v_call: TRBV7-7
j_call: TRBJ2-5
d_call: .
clone_size: .
cdr3_aa: CASSLGGEPLETQYF
cdr3_nt: TGTGCCAGCAGCTTAGGCGGGGAGCCTTTAGAGACCCAGTACTTC

v_call: TRBV7-3
j_call: TRBJ2-1
d_call: TRBD1
clone_size: .
cdr3_aa: CASGDRSHEQFF
cdr3_nt: TGTGCCAGCGGGGACAGGAGCCATGAGCAGTTCTTC